Listed below are T cell receptor beta chains from one sample, sequenced in a study of cytomegalovirus exposure and HLA in healthy donors. This table comes from immunoSEQ multiplex PCR, and its TCRdb copy is limited to in-frame clones, with some not included. This sample yields 90,000 to 140,000 clones, of which less than 85% are seen a single time; about 7.5% belongs to the top ten. The sample was PBMCs. These receptors were taken from a middle-aged man in good health and CMV-seropositive. The CDR3 runs from the conserved cysteine through the conserved F or W. The D gene is left open where the match is weak. Some rows mark clone size as missing; the rest say once, few, many or name a class of expanded clone.

cdr3_aa: CASRGQGLPYGYTF; clone_size: few; d_call: TRBD1; v_call: TRBV19
cdr3_aa: CATSRDGSSGANVLTF; clone_size: -; d_call: -; v_call: TRBV15
cdr3_aa: CASSSQGERGYTF; clone_size: -; d_call: TRBD1; v_call: TRBV7-9
cdr3_aa: CASSQRSGSYEQYF; clone_size: -; d_call: -; v_call: TRBV14
cdr3_aa: CASRGGFGGSGTEAFF; clone_size: -; d_call: -; v_call: TRBV7-9
cdr3_aa: CASSRSGSSYNEQFF; clone_size: few; d_call: TRBD2; v_call: TRBV5-1
cdr3_aa: CAWTLRRESGELFF; clone_size: few; d_call: -; v_call: TRBV30
cdr3_aa: CASSGTGDGYTF; clone_size: once; d_call: -; v_call: TRBV5-1
cdr3_aa: CASSVRLAGRNTGELFF; clone_size: -; d_call: TRBD2; v_call: TRBV6-4
cdr3_aa: CASSLVVAPTDTQYF; clone_size: -; d_call: -; v_call: TRBV5-1
cdr3_aa: CASSKGTGTGVIGGANVLTF; clone_size: -; d_call: TRBD1; v_call: TRBV19